The 4 T cell receptor beta chains presented below share a single source sample, sequenced in a study of cytomegalovirus exposure and HLA in healthy donors. The study ran its PCR with 60 Vbeta and 13 Jbeta primers. Libraries were prepared by immunoSEQ multiplex PCR; TCRdb keeps only in-frame clonotypes and omits some of them. The data hold 150,000 to 200,000 clones, with around 80% observed a single time. Sequenced: PBMCs. Receptors originate from a man under 40 in good health and CMV-seronegative.

The chain carries TRBV6-8 and TRBJ2-5, with 9 bases identical to TRBD2. The J call may be wrong; the DNA end is better matched by TRBJ2-7. The CDR3 has 15 residues. In germline, CDR1 is MNHGY, CDR2 SAAAGT. CDR3 loop: CASSPPGLAFYEQYF. Here the CDR3 DNA reads TGTGCCAGCAGTCCCCCGGGACTAGCATTCTACGAGCAGTACTTC.

This chain uses TRBV29-1 with TRBJ2-2; 7 nucleotides agree with TRBD2. The CDR3 consists of 13 residues. Per the germline V gene, CDR1 is SQVTM and CDR2 is ANQGSEA. The V and J ends lost 7 bases and 7 bases, in that order; junction bases with no gene match: 9. The CDR3 sequence is CSAIREDIGELFF. For the CDR3, the DNA is TGCAGCGCAATCCGGGAGGACATCGGGGAGCTGTTTTTT.

CDR3 in amino acids: CASQGRSASTDTQYF. CDR3 DNA sequence: TGTGCCAGCCAGGGGCGGAGTGCTAGCACAGATACGCAGTATTTT. V and J are TRBV28 and TRBJ2-3, with D possibly TRBD1 on 6 matching bases. The germline gives CDR1 MDHEN, CDR2 SYDVKM. The V end lost 8 bases, the J end lost 0 bases, and 15 bases lay between the germline ends. This CDR3 spans 15 amino acids.

V usage is TRBV21-1 and J usage is TRBJ2-6; the DNA was not compared with TRBD2, the D call given in the table. TRBV21-1 is listed as a pseudogene. The CDR3 has 18 amino acids. As DNA, the CDR3 is TGTGCCAGCAGCAAGAGGGCTGGGGAGCCCTCTGGGGCCAACGTCCTGACTTTC. Encoded protein: CASSKRAGEPSGANVLTF.